These 29 T cell receptor beta chains share one sample of origin, sequenced in a study of T cells after yellow fever vaccination. TCRdb called the 5' RACE reads again in MiXCR, with one record for every CDR3 protein. The table includes roughly 85,000 distinct CDR3 sequences, roughly 14% detected once. The sample consisted of CD8+ T cells not binding an NS4B(214-222) dextramer, sorted from PBMCs, taken approximately 22 days after the first yellow fever vaccination. The receptor source for this set is a young man who received the YFV17D yellow fever vaccine.

This clonotype was detected only a few times. The V call is TRBV12-3 or TRBV12-4, the J call TRBJ2-1, with a tentative D call TRBD1 (5 bases). The V end lost 6 bases, the J end lost 7 bases, and 13 bases lay between the germline ends. The CDR3 length is 13 residues. The CDR3 DNA reads as TGTGCCAGCAGATTAAGGGGTGGAAATGAGCAGTTCTTC. The encoded protein is CASRLRGGNEQFF.

This clonotype was seen more than once but under ten times. The chain is built from TRBV6-5 and TRBJ2-7, with D unclear. The CDR3 is made up of 14 amino acids. Trimming removed 0 bases from V and 3 bases from J, with 9 bases in between. Per germline, CDR1 MNHEY and CDR2 SVGAGI. CDR3 DNA: TGTGCCAGCAGTTACTCATCGCCGAACTACGAGCAGTACGTC. It codes for CASSYSSPNYEQYV.

This clonotype has only a few counts. This chain uses TRBV7-9 with TRBJ1-1; TRBD1 is a possible D gene (6 bases). The CDR3 is 16 residues long. Germline V CDR1 and CDR2: SEHNR, FQNEAQ (reference sequence). V shed 4 bases and J shed 1 base, with 16 bases lying between them. CDR3 amino acids: CASSSGWGHPNTEAFF. Here the CDR3 DNA reads TGTGCCAGCAGCTCTGGTTGGGGGCACCCGAACACTGAAGCTTTCTTT. Together with reference TRBV7-9 and TRBJ1-1, the CDR3 gives the full variable domain: DTGVSQNPRHKITKRGQNVTFRCDPISEHNRLYWYRQTLGQGPEFLTYFQNEAQLEKSRLLSDRFSAERPKGSFSTLEIQRTEQGDSAMYLCASSSGWGHPNTEAFFGQGTRLTVV.

This chain uses TRBV5-4 with TRBJ2-3; a weak D match, TRBD2 (5 bases). The CDR3 has 15 residues. V was clipped by 0 bases and J by 12 bases, with 20 bases between them. The germline CDR1 and CDR2 sequences are SGHNT and YYREEE (reference sequence). The CDR3 protein is CASSLAMIGVGAQYF. As DNA, the CDR3 is TGTGCCAGCAGCTTGGCGATGATCGGGGTAGGCGCACAGTATTTT.

The chain carries TRBV7-9 and TRBJ2-7; D is undetermined. The germline gives CDR1 SEHNR, CDR2 FQNEAQ (reference sequence). V was shortened by 2 bases and J by 3 bases, with 5 bases between the two germline ends. The CDR3 covers 12 residues. CDR3 nucleotide sequence: TGTGCCAGCAGCTTACTGTTCTACGAGCAGTACTTC. It yields the protein CASSLLFYEQYF.

This chain links TRBV2 with TRBJ1-1; no clear D. The CDR3 extends over 10 amino acids. CDR1 and CDR2 (germline): SNHLY, FYNNEI. V gave up 7 bases and J gave up 11 bases, with 11 bases separating them. This CDR3 is CASTLDDAFF. CDR3 nucleotide sequence: TGTGCCAGCACGTTGGACGACGCTTTCTTT.

This clonotype was counted ten times or more. The rearrangement uses TRBV4-3 and TRBJ2-2, with 12 nucleotides matching TRBD2. The CDR3 extends over 18 amino acids. V lost 4 bases and J lost 3; bases outside the gene matches: 9. CDR1 LGHNA and CDR2 YSLEER come from the germline V gene. CDR3 residues: CASSPITSGGSDTGELFF. The CDR3 region has the DNA TGCGCCAGCAGCCCTATCACTAGCGGGGGGTCGGACACCGGGGAGCTGTTTTTT.

This clonotype occurred many times. V gene TRBV12-3 or TRBV12-4 combines with J gene TRBJ2-1; TRBD1 might be the D (5 bases). With 8 bases removed from V and 3 bases from J, the gap between germline ends came to 8 bases. The CDR3 contains 12 residues. CDR3 sequence: CASATDYNEQFF. CDR3 sequence (DNA): TGTGCCAGCGCGACAGACTACAATGAGCAGTTCTTC.

This chain joins TRBV11-2 and TRBJ2-3; D is perhaps TRBD1 (5 bases). The germline CDR1 and CDR2 sequences are SGHAT and FQNNGV. The V end was cut by 2 bases, the J end by 2 bases, with 17 bases between. The CDR3 has 17 residues. CDR3 amino acids: CASSLRGAPQYTDTQYF. CDR3 sequence (DNA): TGTGCCAGCAGCTTAAGGGGTGCCCCACAGTACACAGATACGCAGTATTTT.

The genes are TRBV27 and TRBJ2-5; TRBD2 matches at 10 bases. Germline values: CDR1 MNHEY, CDR2 SMNVEV (reference sequence). The CDR3 runs to 15 residues. With V trimmed by 4 bases and J by 2 bases, 4 bases remained unmatched. The CDR3 DNA is TGTGCCAGCAGTTCCCGACTAGCGGGTCAAGAGACCCAGTACTTC. Its translation is CASSSRLAGQETQYF.

This clonotype was counted only a few times. The rearrangement joins TRBV7-9 to TRBJ2-5; D might be TRBD2 (5 bases). CDR3 length: 15 amino acids. V was trimmed by 5 bases and J by 1 base, leaving 14 bases between them. The germline CDR1 and CDR2 sequences are SEHNR and FQNEAQ (reference sequence). CDR3 sequence: CASSPEVYPQETQYF. In DNA, the CDR3 is TGTGCCAGCAGCCCGGAGGTCTATCCCCAAGAGACCCAGTACTTC.

This clonotype has more than one count but fewer than ten. V gene TRBV7-6 combines with J gene TRBJ2-2, with 11 positions matching TRBD2. The CDR3 is made up of 16 amino acids. V was clipped by 3 bases and J by 6 bases; unmatched bases: 6. Germline V gene data show CDR1 as SGHVS and CDR2 as FNYEAQ. The CDR3 DNA reads TGTGCCAGCAGCTTGACGACTAGCGGGGTCGCCGGGGAGCTGTTTTTT. Protein: CASSLTTSGVAGELFF. The full variable domain, rest sourced from reference TRBV7-6 and TRBJ2-2, is GAGVSQSPRYKVTKRGQDVALRCDPISGHVSLYWYRQALGQGPEFLTYFNYEAQQDKSGLPNDRFSAERPEGSISTLTIQRTEQRDSAMYRCASSLTTSGVAGELFFGEGSRLTVL.

The rearrangement links TRBV25-1 to TRBJ2-4, with D possibly TRBD2 on 5 matching bases. This CDR3 comprises 16 residues. Germline CDR1 reads MGHDK; CDR2 reads SYGVNS. V was shortened by 0 bases and J by 2 bases, with 11 bases between the two germline ends. The CDR3 bases are TGTGCCAGCAGTGAATACGAGGGCGCGACCAAAAACATTCAGTACTTC. Translating it yields CASSEYEGATKNIQYF. Based on the CDR3 plus reference TRBV25-1 and TRBJ2-4, the full variable domain is EADIYQTPRYLVIGTGKKITLECSQTMGHDKMYWYQQDPGMELHLIHYSYGVNSTEKGDLSSESTVSRIRTEHFPLTLESARPSHTSQYLCASSEYEGATKNIQYFGAGTRLSVL.

This clonotype was counted between two and nine times. This chain uses TRBV7-9 with TRBJ2-3, with D unresolved. The CDR3 is 15 amino acids. With 4 bases removed from V and 2 bases from J, the gap between germline ends came to 13 bases. Germline loops: CDR1 SEHNR, CDR2 FQNEAQ (reference sequence). The chain's CDR3 is CASSSPISSTDTQYF. CDR3 nucleotides: TGTGCCAGCAGCTCCCCAATTAGCTCCACAGATACGCAGTATTTT.

The table lists this clonotype with a few counts. This rearrangement joins TRBV19 to TRBJ1-5, with 9 bases fitting TRBD1. Germline V gene data show CDR1 as LNHDA and CDR2 as SQIVND (reference sequence). CDR3 length: 15 amino acids. The J segment lost 4 bases and the V segment lost 4 bases, leaving 5 bases of the junction unmatched. CDR3 DNA sequence: TGTGCCAGTAGTACACAGGGGGCGGGAAATCAGCCCCAGCATTTT. It codes for CASSTQGAGNQPQHF.

The V call is TRBV13, the J call TRBJ2-1, with TRBD2 identical over 10 bases. With 5 bases clipped from V and 7 bases from J, the junction kept 8 bases outside the gene matches. CDR1 and CDR2 from the germline V gene are PRHDT and FYEKMQ (reference sequence). The CDR3 has 15 residues. Here the CDR3 DNA reads TGTGCCAGCAGCGTGGGACTAGCGATGATGAATGAGCAGTTCTTC. It encodes CASSVGLAMMNEQFF.

The rearrangement links TRBV25-1 to TRBJ2-3; D uncertain. CDR3 length equals 15 residues. Deletions cut 3 bases from V and 1 base from J, with 11 bases between. Germline V gene data show CDR1 as MGHDK and CDR2 as SYGVNS. CDR3 in amino acids: CASSDPLVGTDTQYF. The CDR3 nucleotides are TGTGCCAGCAGTGACCCGTTGGTGGGCACAGATACGCAGTATTTT.

The chain's CDR3 is CSASSRNSYEQYV. CDR3 nucleotides: TGCAGTGCTAGCAGCCGTAACTCCTACGAGCAGTACGTC. The chain carries TRBV20-1 and TRBJ2-7; no definite D call. The CDR3 loop spans 13 amino acids. The V end was cut by 3 bases, the J end by 0 bases, with 9 bases between. Germline V gives CDR1 DFQATT, CDR2 SNEGSKA (reference sequence).

In its sample, this clonotype was seen a few times. The chain couples TRBV12-3 or TRBV12-4 to TRBJ2-7; 11 bases are a match to TRBD2. The trim removed 2 bases at V and 4 bases at J, leaving 1 base unmatched. The CDR3 is 14 amino acids. CDR3 protein: CASSLLAGGYEQYF. Written as DNA, the CDR3 is TGTGCCAGCAGTTTACTAGCGGGGGGATACGAGCAGTACTTC.

The chain uses TRBV2 and TRBJ1-1, with D tentatively TRBD1 (6 bases). Looked up from germline, CDR1 is SNHLY and CDR2 is FYNNEI. V was clipped by 6 bases and J by 0 bases, with 11 bases between them. The CDR3 has 14 residues. As DNA, the CDR3 is TGTGCCAGCAGGAAGGACAGTTTGAACACTGAAGCTTTCTTT. It yields the protein CASRKDSLNTEAFF.

The chain joins TRBV7-9 to TRBJ1-2, with 10 bases that match TRBD1. CDR3 size: 17 residues. J was trimmed by 6 bases and V by 5 bases; bases with no gene match: 15. Germline-derived CDR1 and CDR2 are SEHNR and FQNEAQ (reference sequence). This chain's CDR3 is CASSPGQGSAGKNGYTF. As DNA, the CDR3 is TGTGCCAGCAGCCCGGGACAGGGGAGCGCAGGAAAGAATGGCTACACCTTC.

This chain joins TRBV4-1 and TRBJ2-5, with D perhaps matching TRBD1 (6 bases). Trimming shortened V by 4 bases and J by 2 bases, and 14 bases separated the two germline ends. The germline CDR1 and CDR2 sequences are MGHRA and YSYEKL. This CDR3 comprises 15 residues. The CDR3 sequence: CASSPRKGQQETQYF. The CDR3 DNA reads as TGCGCCAGCAGCCCTAGAAAAGGACAGCAAGAGACCCAGTACTTC.

Details on this clonotype: A much larger clone differs by one base, so this may be a read error. A read error is likely, as this CDR3 ends without the conserved phenylalanine or tryptophan. CDR3 DNA: TGTGCCAGCAGTCCGACCGTACAGAACACTGAAGCTTTCTCT. This sequence encodes CASSPTVQNTEAFS. This chain uses TRBV27 with TRBJ1-1; D is uncertain. Germline CDR1 is MNHEY and CDR2 is SMNVEV (reference sequence). V lost 5 bases and J 1 base, leaving 11 bases between the germline ends. The CDR3 is made up of 14 amino acids.

The chain has TRBV20-1 and TRBJ1-2, with 7 nucleotides matching TRBD1. The CDR3 has 12 amino acids. Per the germline V gene, CDR1 is DFQATT and CDR2 is SNEGSKA (reference sequence). Trimming took 6 bases from V and 7 from J; bases not matched to a gene: 8. In DNA form, the CDR3 reads TGCAGTGCCACCTACAGGGGTGGTGGCTACACCTTC. Amino acid sequence: CSATYRGGGYTF.

This clonotype was counted only a few times. This sequence joins TRBV18 and TRBJ2-1; D is perhaps TRBD1 (5 bases). Trimming left V 4 bases short and J 0 bases short, with 13 bases between. This CDR3 spans 16 amino acids. Germline loops: CDR1 KGHSH, CDR2 LQKENI. In nucleotides, the CDR3 is TGTGCCAGCTCACTTTCTTACAGGAGCTCCTACAATGAGCAGTTCTTC. This encodes CASSLSYRSSYNEQFF.

This chain links TRBV13 with TRBJ2-2; possibly TRBD1 for D (6 bases). The germline gives CDR1 PRHDT, CDR2 FYEKMQ (reference sequence). Trimming took off 2 bases at V and 6 bases at J, with 7 bases between the two ends. CDR3 length: 13 amino acids. Here the CDR3 reads CASSLTGPGELFF. CDR3 DNA: TGTGCCAGCAGCTTAACAGGGCCCGGGGAGCTGTTTTTT.

V gene TRBV7-6 combines with J gene TRBJ2-7; D is perhaps TRBD1 (6 bases). This CDR3 has 16 residues. The V end lost 0 bases, the J end lost 3 bases, and 15 bases lay between the germline ends. Looked up from germline, CDR1 is SGHVS and CDR2 is FNYEAQ. In DNA, the CDR3 is TGTGCCAGCAGCTTAGCGGAGAACAGGGCGATCTACGAGCAGTACTTC. The encoded protein is CASSLAENRAIYEQYF.

The chain links TRBV10-2 to TRBJ2-1; the D gene is possibly TRBD1 (6 bases). This CDR3 comprises 17 residues. V lost 7 bases and J 1 base, leaving 20 bases between the germline ends. Germline assignment: CDR1 WSHSY and CDR2 SAAADI. The CDR3 sequence: CASIGPGLGGSYNEQFF. Written as DNA, the CDR3 is TGCGCCAGCATAGGACCAGGGCTAGGGGGTTCCTACAATGAGCAGTTCTTC.

The chain couples TRBV20-1 to TRBJ2-7; TRBD2 matches 9 bases. Germline V CDR1 and CDR2: DFQATT, SNEGSKA (reference sequence). The CDR3 has 14 residues. This CDR3 reads CSARGSSGAYEQYV. The DNA for the CDR3 is TGCAGTGCCAGAGGGTCTAGCGGGGCCTACGAGCAGTACGTC.